What follows are 19 T cell receptor beta chains derived from one specimen sequenced in a study of tissue T cells after allogeneic stem cell transplantation. Time point reported: mouse harvest day 7 after allogeneic transplant. Each mouse received 10^7 T-cell-depleted marrow cells plus 10^6 splenic CD5+ T cells by tail vein. Profiling relied on immunoSEQ multiplex PCR, and the TCRdb table lists in-frame clones only, not all of them. The sample shows approximately 8,500 clones, 35% to 55% of them seen only once. Sequencing was performed on skin. The receptor source for this set is a female BALB/c mouse given C57BL/6 T cells with graft-versus-host disease after an allogeneic hematopoietic cell transplant.

Regarding this clone: Any gene name here is a mouse gene name. The read is 1 residue too short to cover the CDR3 end, so that end is filled in from the germline J gene. V gene TRBV20 combines with J gene TRBJ1-6; the D gene is possibly TRBD1 (6 bases). TRBJ1-6 is identified as an open reading frame with a role that is uncertain. The CDR3 is 13 residues long. The germline V gene encodes CDR1 GFQATS and CDR2 STVNSAI. The V end lost 1 base, the J end lost 8 bases, and 9 bases lay between the germline ends. The CDR3 sequence: CGARGGRDSPLYF. The DNA read from the CDR3 is TGTGGTGCTAGGGGGGGGCGCGATTCGCCCCTCTAC.

In this sample, this clone is medium-sized (0.01 to 0.1%). Mouse germline and gene names are used. The read ends 1 residue early relative to the CDR3; the germline J gene fills the gap. This chain links TRBV26 with TRBJ2-7; 8 nucleotides align to TRBD2. Trimming removed 4 bases from V and 6 bases from J; junction bases left unmatched: 8. The germline CDR1 and CDR2 sequences are KGHPV and FQNQEV (reference sequence). The CDR3 consists of 14 residues. The sequenced CDR3 bases are TGTGCCAGCAGTCCCACTGGGGGCGCGCGTGAACAGTAC. Its protein is CASSPTGGAREQY. In full, the CDR3 reads CASSPTGGAREQYF.

This clone turned up a few times. Gene names are mouse gene names. Read sequence stops 1 residue before the CDR3 end, and the germline J gene provides the missing end. This sequence joins TRBV26 and TRBJ1-4; no reliable D call. This CDR3 has 13 residues. With 7 bases removed from V and 0 bases from J, the gap between germline ends came to 6 bases. Germline V gene sequence: CDR1 KGHPV, CDR2 FQNQEV (reference sequence). The DNA read from the CDR3 is TGTGCCAGCAAAGAAATTTCCAACGAAAGATTATTT. Translated: CASKEISNERLF. The entire CDR3 is CASKEISNERLFF.

This clone has a handful of counts. The gene names given are mouse names. The missing CDR3 end, 1 residue past where the read stops, is filled in from the germline J gene. The chain carries TRBV16 and TRBJ1-6, with TRBD1 matching over 9 bases. TRBJ1-6 is designated an ORF whose function remains uncertain. Unmatched junction bases numbered 0, after V lost 5 bases and J lost 7 bases. Germline V gene data show CDR1 as SGHSA and CDR2 as FRNQAP. This CDR3 is 13 amino acids long. The CDR3 DNA, read in part, is TGTGCAAGCAGCGGACAGGGGAATTCGCCCCTCTAC. Translating gives CASSGQGNSPLY. The entire CDR3 sequence reads CASSGQGNSPLYF.

This clone was recorded a few times. All gene names here are mouse names. The observed sequence ends 1 residue before the CDR3 terminus, with the missing tail filled in from the germline J gene. The chain joins TRBV14 to TRBJ1-2; no definite D call. The CDR3 sequence is 14 residues long. Deletions cut 2 bases from V and 0 bases from J, with 8 bases between. Germline V lookup: CDR1 SGHDT, CDR2 FRDEAV. The CDR3 DNA, read in part, is TGTGCCAGCAGTTTTGGGGATGCAAACTCCGACTACACC. Its protein product is CASSFGDANSDYT. The whole CDR3 region reads CASSFGDANSDYTF.

A note on this clone: Mouse germline and gene names are used. The read is 1 residue too short to cover the CDR3 end, so that end is filled in from the germline J gene. The V call is TRBV26, the J call TRBJ1-2; the D is unclear. V lost 2 bases to trimming and J lost 0 bases, with 4 bases between them. Germline loops: CDR1 KGHPV, CDR2 FQNQEV (reference sequence). This CDR3 region has 13 residues. The part of the CDR3 DNA that was read is TGTGCCAGCAGTCTGGGGGCAAACTCCGACTACACC. Translated, it gives CASSLGANSDYT. The whole CDR3 sequence is CASSLGANSDYTF.

As concerns this clone: The listed genes are named as in mouse. The sequenced fragment ends 1 residue before the CDR3 boundary, so the rest is inferred from the germline J gene. The genes are TRBV26 and TRBJ1-4; possible D gene TRBD1, 5 bases. Trimming removed 4 bases at V and 1 base at J, with 7 bases between. The CDR3 covers 14 residues. The germline V gene has CDR1 KGHPV and CDR2 FQNQEV (reference sequence). The sequenced part of the CDR3 DNA is TGTGCCAGCAGTCGACAGCCTTCCAACGAAAGATTATTT. It yields the protein CASSRQPSNERLF. The entire CDR3 reads CASSRQPSNERLFF. The variable domain in full, with the rest retrieved from reference TRBV26 and TRBJ1-4, is NSKVIQTPRYLVKGQGQKAKMRCIPEKGHPVVFWYQQNKNNEFKFLINFQNQEVLQQIDMTEKRFSAECPSNSPCSLEIQSSEAGDSALYLCASSRQPSNERLFFGHGTKLSVL.

This clone was seen a few times. Gene labels here are mouse ones. Read sequence stops 1 residue before the CDR3 end, and the germline J gene provides the missing end. V gene TRBV26 combines with J gene TRBJ2-7; 8 bases match TRBD2. This CDR3 has 14 amino acids. CDR1 and CDR2 from the germline V gene are KGHPV and FQNQEV (reference sequence). With V trimmed by 1 base and J by 3 bases, 2 bases remained unmatched. CDR3 protein: CASSLWTGNYEQYF. The part of the CDR3 DNA that was read is TGTGCCAGCAGTCTGTGGACTGGGAACTATGAACAGTAC.

This clone was recorded only once. Any gene name here is a mouse gene name. From the germline J gene comes the end of the CDR3, since the read stops 1 residue before it. The chain uses TRBV16 and TRBJ1-1; D remains unclear. CDR1 is SGHSA, CDR2 FRNQAP, per germline. The length of the CDR3 is 13 residues. The germline V and J ends were trimmed by 0 bases and 5 bases, with 7 bases remaining between them. CDR3 bases read: TGTGCAAGCAGCTTAGATCCGCAGACAGAAGTCTTC. It specifies CASSLDPQTEVF. Given in full, the CDR3 is CASSLDPQTEVFF.

About this clone itself: Gene names and germline match the mouse. The CDR3 is cut off 1 residue early in the read; its end comes from the germline J gene. This rearrangement joins TRBV26 to TRBJ2-1; a weak D match, TRBD1 (7 bases). V lost 6 bases to trimming and J lost 3 bases, with 12 bases between them. The CDR3 loop spans 14 amino acids. Per germline, CDR1 KGHPV and CDR2 FQNQEV (reference sequence). CDR3 residues: CASSDQGGYAEQFF. CDR3 DNA, as far as it was read: TGTGCCAGCAGCGATCAGGGGGGCTATGCTGAGCAGTTC.

A word on this clone: The gene symbols are mouse symbols. The read ends 1 residue before the CDR3 terminus; that terminus is restored from the germline J gene. The rearrangement uses TRBV26 and TRBJ1-4; D is unresolved. Deletions cut 0 bases from V and 0 bases from J, with 2 bases between. The CDR3 runs 14 residues. CDR1 is KGHPV, CDR2 FQNQEV, per germline (reference sequence). The CDR3 bases that were read are TGTGCCAGCAGTCTGTCAATTTCCAACGAAAGATTATTT. It encodes CASSLSISNERLF. The full CDR3 sequence reads CASSLSISNERLFF.

As to this clone: Gene names refer to mouse genes. Sequencing ends 1 residue short of the CDR3 end; the germline J gene provides the rest. The V gene is TRBV26, the J gene TRBJ2-5, with 7 bases aligning to TRBD1. The germline V gene encodes CDR1 KGHPV and CDR2 FQNQEV (reference sequence). V dropped 7 bases and J dropped 4; count of bases not matched to a gene: 5. The length of the CDR3 is 13 residues. CDR3 protein: CASNFDREDTQYF. The CDR3 DNA, read in part, is TGTGCCAGCAACTTCGACAGGGAAGACACCCAGTAC.

Turning to this clone: Gene names and germline match the mouse. The CDR3 extends 1 residue past the end of the read, so its final part is completed from the germline J gene. The rearrangement uses TRBV13-3 and TRBJ2-7, with D uncertain. CDR1 is NNHDY and CDR2 is SYVADS in the germline V gene. V was cut by 2 bases and J by 6 bases, with 12 bases left in between. This CDR3 has 13 amino acids. This CDR3 reads CASSETPGFEQYF. CDR3 bases read: TGTGCCAGCAGTGAAACTCCGGGTTTTGAACAGTAC.

In regard to this clone: Gene labels here are mouse ones. Read data end 1 residue before the CDR3 end; the end is taken from the germline J gene. This rearrangement joins TRBV16 to TRBJ2-1; 8 bases match TRBD2. The CDR3 totals 15 residues. The trim removed 4 bases at V and 4 bases at J, leaving 6 bases unmatched. The V gene's germline CDR1 is SGHSA and CDR2 FRNQAP. The part of the CDR3 DNA that was read is TGTGCAAGCAGCTCCCCGCTGGGGGGATATGCTGAGCAGTTC. This gives the protein CASSSPLGGYAEQF. The CDR3, in full, reads CASSSPLGGYAEQFF.

This clone appeared a single time. Gene names denote mouse genes. The missing CDR3 end, 1 residue past where the read stops, is filled in from the germline J gene. This sequence joins TRBV16 and TRBJ2-7; TRBD2 aligns across 8 bases. The CDR3 loop spans 14 amino acids. Germline values: CDR1 SGHSA, CDR2 FRNQAP. The trim removed 2 bases at V and 3 bases at J, leaving 3 bases unmatched. The part of the CDR3 DNA that was read is TGTGCAAGCAGCTTAAACTGGGGGCGCTATGAACAGTAC. Its translation: CASSLNWGRYEQY. The CDR3 reads in full as CASSLNWGRYEQYF. The whole variable domain, filled in from reference TRBV16 and TRBJ2-7, reads NAGVIQTPRHKVTGKGQEATLWCEPISGHSAVFWYRQTIVQGLEFLTYFRNQAPIDDSGMPKERFSAQMPNQSHSTLKIQSTQPQDSAVYLCASSLNWGRYEQYFGPGTRLTVL.

This clone was seen a handful of times. Mouse gene names and germline throughout. The observed sequence ends 1 residue before the CDR3 terminus, with the missing tail filled in from the germline J gene. This sequence joins TRBV5 and TRBJ2-7, with TRBD2 matching 8 bases. The ends lost 4 bases at V and 0 bases at J; junction bases unmatched: 11. The CDR3 is made up of 17 amino acids. Germline loops: CDR1 LGHNA, CDR2 YNLKQL (reference sequence). The CDR3 DNA, read in part, is TGTGCCAGCAGCCTCAGAGGGCTGGGGGGAAGCTCCTATGAACAGTAC. Translation gives CASSLRGLGGSSYEQY. The full CDR3 protein is CASSLRGLGGSSYEQYF.

Worth noting for this clone: Germline and genes here are mouse. The read terminates 1 residue before the CDR3 end, so the remaining end is supplied by the germline J gene. J is TRBJ2-1 and V is TRBV15; D may be TRBD1 (6 bases). The CDR3 loop spans 14 amino acids. The ends were cut back, 4 bases at V and 0 bases at J, with 7 bases in the middle. CDR1 SGHND and CDR2 FRSKSL come from the germline V gene. The covered CDR3 bases are TGTGCCAGCAGTTACAGGGCTAACTATGCTGAGCAGTTC. This encodes CASSYRANYAEQF. The full CDR3 sequence reads CASSYRANYAEQFF.

About this clone: Genes and germline come from the mouse. The CDR3 end lies 1 residue beyond the end of the read and is filled in from the germline J gene. The rearrangement joins TRBV20 to TRBJ1-4; 9 bases map to TRBD1. CDR3 length: 13 amino acids. Trimming at V came to 1 base and at J to 7 bases, leaving 1 base not matched to a gene. Germline V CDR1 and CDR2: GFQATS, STVNSAI. CDR3 DNA, as far as it was read: TGTGGTGCTAGGGGGACAGGGGCCGAAAGATTATTT. It is translated as CGARGTGAERLF. From start to end, the CDR3 is CGARGTGAERLFF.

This clone is medium-sized. Gene names denote mouse genes. The CDR3 extends 1 residue past the end of the read, so its final part is completed from the germline J gene. V gene TRBV24 combines with J gene TRBJ2-7; TRBD1 matches at 12 bases. The junction had 8 bases not matched to a gene; V was cut back by 11 bases and J by 6 bases. The CDR3 consists of 13 residues. Germline lookup yields CDR1 KGHTA and CDR2 FRNEEI. Partial CDR3 DNA: TGTGCCCCATTCCGGGACAGGGGGCTTGAACAGTAC. It codes for CAPFRDRGLEQY. From start to end, the CDR3 is CAPFRDRGLEQYF.